This TCR beta chain was captured in a study of tumor-infiltrating lymphocytes in primary liver carcinoma. A constant-region primer primed TCR beta cDNA synthesis from about 530 ng of total RNA. Construction of TCR beta libraries relied on three successive nested multiplex PCR rounds employing slightly modified ARM-PCR. TRBV1-TRBV30 forward primers paired with a C-beta reverse primer drove the first two PCR rounds, around 10 cycles each. TCRdb called the multiplex PCR reads again in MiXCR, with one record for every CDR3 protein. The data show 65,000 to 90,000 distinct CDR3 sequences, with approximately 77% seen just once and just under 20% held by the top ten. Scientists recovered RNA and DNA together from around 18-30 mg of unsorted bulk tissue. V shed 3 bases and J 8 bases; nucleotides not matched to a gene: 9. CDR3 size: 15 residues. Germline assignment: CDR1 MNHNS and CDR2 SASEGT.

The chain is built from TRBV6-1 and TRBJ2-1; TRBD2 aligns across 8 bases. This receptor was obtained from a man aged 40-50 years with primary liver carcinoma and hepatitis B virus infection. The specimen was liver tumor tissue from sampling region 1. Specified subset: tumor region T1, superior pole. CDR3 loop: CASSDLTGGRDEQFF. Written as DNA, the CDR3 is TGTGCCAGCAGTGACCTTACGGGAGGGCGCGATGAGCAGTTCTTC.